These T cell receptor beta chains were read from a single sample in a study of shared clonotypes between healthy human individuals. TCRdb keeps only in-frame clones here, not all; method: immunoSEQ multiplex PCR. This repertoire shows 400,000 to 600,000 clones, roughly 85% found once; its top ten account for roughly an eighth. Sequencing input: PBMCs. The receptor source for this set is a woman aged 40 to 50 in good health. Some clones in this sample may be carry-over from other donors' samples. Both conserved end residues are trimmed from each CDR3. The order of the fields is V gene, J gene, CDR3 protein.

V: TRBV11-2; J: TRBJ2-1; CDR3: ASSLRERAYNEQF
V: TRBV7-2; J: TRBJ2-3; CDR3: ASSLVSSADTQY
V: TRBV5-1; J: TRBJ2-7; CDR3: ASSLATGGGTTYEQY
V: TRBV12-5; J: TRBJ1-3; CDR3: ASGLVKWGNGTDFFGNTIY
V: TRBV7-9; J: TRBJ2-2; CDR3: ASSLSSLSTGELF
V: TRBV6-1; J: TRBJ2-7; CDR3: ASSEGFLATYEQY
V: TRBV7-2; J: TRBJ2-7; CDR3: ASSPLRREGSEQY
V: TRBV7-8; J: TRBJ2-5; CDR3: ASSSNRGLHDQETQY
V: TRBV4-1; J: TRBJ2-1; CDR3: ASSQDTMPYNEQF
V: TRBV9; J: TRBJ2-1; CDR3: ASSVGTSVYNEQF
V: TRBV6-5; J: TRBJ2-1; CDR3: ASRGTSGRGGEQF
V: TRBV7-2; J: TRBJ1-3; CDR3: ASSPAGGLTGNTIY
V: TRBV6-5; J: TRBJ2-5; CDR3: ASSSRGETQY
V: TRBV7-2; J: TRBJ1-5; CDR3: ASSREGRYNQPQH
V: TRBV7-2; J: TRBJ2-7; CDR3: ASSLASGRSGEQY
V: TRBV7-8; J: TRBJ2-2; CDR3: ASGLAGGTGELF
V: TRBV5-4; J: TRBJ2-2; CDR3: ASSLGTGSSTGELF
V: TRBV28; J: TRBJ2-7; CDR3: ASTDSVSYEQY
V: TRBV19; J: TRBJ1-5; CDR3: ASSGYRDAYSNQPQH
V: TRBV5-1; J: TRBJ1-1; CDR3: ASSLGSGGNTEAF
V: TRBV28; J: TRBJ2-2; CDR3: ASSTGGSGELF
V: TRBV28; J: TRBJ2-3; CDR3: ASSSTGTGVTDTQY